These 27 T cell receptor beta chains were sequenced from one sample in a study of relationships among human T cell subsets. Anti-CD25 beads selected CD4+CD25+ regulatory T cells from positively selected CD4+ cells. The T cell receptor alpha and beta CDR3 regions were amplified from mRNA by semiquantitative ARM-PCR. Tagged nested gene-specific primers were used first, then communal superprimers amplified exponentially. TCRdb passed the multiplex PCR reads through MiXCR, listing each CDR3 protein once. The sample lists about 14,000 distinct CDR3 sequences, less than 65% occurring once. Sequenced material: Tregs sorted from blood. The receptor set was obtained from a man between 35 and 55 years old in good health.

CDR3 sequence (DNA): TGCAGTGCTAGAGTGGGGGCTGGTACGCAGTATTTT. Translated, it gives CSARVGAGTQYF. This chain joins TRBV20-1 and TRBJ2-3; weak D call: TRBD1 (6 bases). This CDR3 has 12 amino acids. Germline values: CDR1 DFQATT, CDR2 SNEGSKA (reference sequence). Trimming stripped 1 base from V and 8 bases from J, with 10 bases between.

The J gene is TRBJ2-3, the V gene TRBV20-1, with a weak D call TRBD2 (5 bases). Germline values: CDR1 DFQATT, CDR2 SNEGSKA (reference sequence). V was trimmed by 0 bases and J by 0 bases, leaving 13 bases between them. The CDR3 spans 16 residues. CDR3 DNA sequence: TGCAGTGCTAGAGATGGGAAGCGGACTAGCACAGATACGCAGTATTTT. Translated, it gives CSARDGKRTSTDTQYF.

The sample holds one count of this clonotype. The chain joins TRBV11-2 to TRBJ2-3; the D is unclear. V lost 2 bases, J lost 5 bases, and 8 bases lay in between. The germline gives CDR1 SGHAT, CDR2 FQNNGV. CDR3 size: 13 residues. CDR3 DNA sequence: TGTGCCAGCAGCTTACCCGCTCTAGATACGCAGTATTTT. This sequence encodes CASSLPALDTQYF.

The rearrangement joins TRBV7-8 to TRBJ2-5, with D possibly TRBD2 on 7 matching bases. Germline-derived CDR1 and CDR2 are SGHVS and FQNEAQ. The CDR3 totals 14 residues. Trimming removed 8 bases at V and 4 bases at J, with 17 bases between. CDR3 protein: CASVQGRARETQYF. DNA of the CDR3: TGTGCCAGCGTGCAGGGGAGGGCGAGAGAGACCCAGTACTTC.

This chain links TRBV6-7 with TRBJ2-7, with D perhaps matching TRBD2 (5 bases). TRBV6-7 is an ORF for which the function is uncertain. This CDR3 is built from 15 residues. V lost 6 bases to trimming and J lost 2 bases, with 17 bases between them. CDR3 in amino acids: CASSFVLVITYEQYF. CDR3 sequence (DNA): TGTGCCAGCAGCTTTGTACTAGTCATAACCTACGAGCAGTACTTC.

The chain employs TRBV18 and TRBJ1-1; D unclear. Per the germline V gene, CDR1 is KGHSH and CDR2 is LQKENI. This CDR3 spans 14 amino acids. With 3 bases removed from V and 0 bases from J, the gap between germline ends came to 8 bases. This CDR3 reads CASSPAALNTEAFF. CDR3 sequence (DNA): TGTGCCAGCTCACCTGCGGCTTTGAACACTGAAGCTTTCTTT.

The rearrangement links TRBV11-1 to TRBJ2-3; D uncertain. V lost 5 bases and J 3 bases, leaving 18 bases between the germline ends. CDR3 length: 16 residues. Germline loops: CDR1 SGHAT, CDR2 FQDESV (reference sequence). The CDR3 DNA follows: TGTGCCAGCAGCCTGCTCCAGGTATTGGGTACAGATACGCAGTATTTT. Translating it yields CASSLLQVLGTDTQYF.

The chain joins TRBV20-1 to TRBJ2-7; either TRBD1 or TRBD2 may supply D (7 bases each). V dropped 5 bases and J dropped 5 bases, with 16 bases sitting between them. Per germline, CDR1 DFQATT and CDR2 SNEGSKA (reference sequence). CDR3 size: 13 residues. CDR3: CSAGGEGADEQYF. The DNA of the CDR3 is TGCAGTGCTGGCGGGGAGGGGGCGGACGAGCAGTACTTC.

This clonotype was observed a single time. The CDR3 coding sequence is TGTGCCAGCTCACCCCTAGGGGGGAATGAGCAGTTCTTC. As protein: CASSPLGGNEQFF. This chain joins TRBV18 and TRBJ2-1; D may be TRBD1 or TRBD2 (6 bases each). Germline V gene lookup returns CDR1 KGHSH and CDR2 LQKENI. This CDR3 spans 13 amino acids. Trimming stripped 3 bases from V and 7 bases from J, with 10 bases between.

The gene calls are TRBV11-2 and TRBJ2-7, with TRBD1 matching over 11 bases. The CDR3 runs to 15 residues. The V segment lost 1 base and the J segment 5 bases; nucleotides outside the gene matches: 4. Per the germline V gene, CDR1 is SGHAT and CDR2 is FQNNGV. CDR3: CASSLGTGGSNEQYF. The CDR3 DNA reads as TGTGCCAGCAGCTTAGGGACAGGGGGCTCAAACGAGCAGTACTTC.

This clonotype came up a few times. This chain connects TRBV11-2 to TRBJ2-1; D gene uncertain. Between the trimmed V and J ends, which lost 5 bases and 6 bases, there was a span of 8 bases. Looked up from germline, CDR1 is SGHAT and CDR2 is FQNNGV. This CDR3 spans 12 amino acids. Here the CDR3 reads CASSTRGNEQFF. CDR3 nucleotides: TGTGCCAGCAGCACCAGAGGCAATGAGCAGTTCTTC.

The V call is TRBV28, the J call TRBJ2-1, with D uncertain. V gave up 2 bases and J gave up 7 bases, with 6 bases separating them. In germline, CDR1 is MDHEN, CDR2 SYDVKM. The CDR3 sequence is 12 residues long. CDR3 sequence: CASSLSRNEQFF. The CDR3 DNA is TGTGCCAGCAGTTTAAGTCGGAATGAGCAGTTCTTC. Looking up the rest from reference TRBV28 and TRBJ2-1 gives the full variable domain: DVKVTQSSRYLVKRTGEKVFLECVQDMDHENMFWYRQDPGLGLRLIYFSYDVKMKEKGDIPEGYSVSREKKERFSLILESASTNQTSMYLCASSLSRNEQFFGPGTRLTVL.

This clonotype has a handful of counts. The gene calls are TRBV20-1 and TRBJ2-3, with TRBD2 matching 8 bases. CDR1 DFQATT and CDR2 SNEGSKA come from the germline V gene (reference sequence). With V trimmed by 5 bases and J by 7 bases, 11 bases remained unmatched. This CDR3 region has 14 residues. The CDR3 nucleotides are TGCAGTGCTCCCCCACCCGGGACTAGGAATACGCAGTATTTT. Translation: CSAPPPGTRNTQYF.

The V call is TRBV28, the J call TRBJ1-5; no definite D call. V lost 7 bases, J lost 0 bases, and 7 bases lay in between. CDR1 MDHEN and CDR2 SYDVKM come from the germline V gene. This CDR3 has 13 amino acids. The CDR3 DNA follows: TGTGCCAGCAAAAGCGATAGCAATCAGCCCCAGCATTTT. Translating gives CASKSDSNQPQHF. The whole variable domain, filled in from reference TRBV28 and TRBJ1-5, reads DVKVTQSSRYLVKRTGEKVFLECVQDMDHENMFWYRQDPGLGLRLIYFSYDVKMKEKGDIPEGYSVSREKKERFSLILESASTNQTSMYLCASKSDSNQPQHFGDGTRLSIL.

CDR3 DNA sequence: TGTGCCAGCAGCTCCCCAGGGACGGGCACTGAAGCTTTCTTT. It translates to CASSSPGTGTEAFF. The genes are TRBV7-9 and TRBJ1-1; maybe TRBD1 (5 bases). The CDR3 totals 14 residues. Germline values: CDR1 SEHNR, CDR2 FQNEAQ (reference sequence). V was shortened by 4 bases and J by 4 bases, with 13 bases between the two germline ends.

This sequence joins TRBV28 and TRBJ1-4; D is possibly TRBD1 (6 bases). The CDR3 spans 15 residues. V was trimmed by 6 bases and J by 4 bases, leaving 15 bases between them. Germline CDR1 reads MDHEN; CDR2 reads SYDVKM. The chain's CDR3 is CASSDIQGYNEKLFF. In DNA, the CDR3 is TGTGCCAGCAGCGATATACAGGGATATAATGAAAAACTGTTTTTT.

The V gene is TRBV20-1, the J gene TRBJ2-5, with unresolved D. Germline V gene data show CDR1 as DFQATT and CDR2 as SNEGSKA (reference sequence). The CDR3 is 13 amino acids. With 5 bases removed from V and 5 bases from J, the gap between germline ends came to 15 bases. The CDR3 sequence: CSAGSYVEETQYF. Here the CDR3 DNA reads TGCAGTGCTGGTAGTTACGTGGAGGAGACCCAGTACTTC.

This chain links TRBV28 with TRBJ2-1; D call uncertain. The CDR3 loop spans 14 amino acids. V dropped 2 bases and J dropped 6 bases, with 11 bases sitting between them. The germline V gene has CDR1 MDHEN and CDR2 SYDVKM. CDR3 bases: TGTGCCAGCAGTTTAATCCAAACTCGCAATGAGCAGTTCTTC. It codes for CASSLIQTRNEQFF.

The chain has TRBV7-9 and TRBJ2-2; unclear D gene. Looked up from germline, CDR1 is SEHNR and CDR2 is FQNEAQ (reference sequence). The CDR3 contains 15 residues. The V end lost 6 bases, the J end lost 4 bases, and 15 bases lay between the germline ends. The CDR3 loop is CASSFRRDTTGELFF. The CDR3 coding sequence is TGTGCCAGCAGTTTTAGAAGGGATACCACCGGGGAGCTGTTTTTT.

The V call is TRBV6-1, the J call TRBJ2-3, with 8 bases matching TRBD2. The CDR3 covers 15 residues. Germline V gives CDR1 MNHNS, CDR2 SASEGT. The V gene end was trimmed by 1 base and the J gene end by 14 bases; junction bases not matched to a gene: 14. The CDR3 nucleotides are TGTGCCAGCAGTGAAGAGGTCGACACCGGGACTAGTCGGTATTTT. Amino acid sequence: CASSEEVDTGTSRYF.

The chain carries TRBV18 and TRBJ2-3; D unresolved. This CDR3 spans 13 amino acids. Germline CDR1 is KGHSH and CDR2 is LQKENI. Trimming stripped 5 bases from V and 4 bases from J, with 10 bases between. CDR3 residues: CASSTDQSDTQYF. The CDR3 coding sequence is TGTGCCAGCTCAACCGACCAGTCAGATACGCAGTATTTT.

The J gene is TRBJ2-1, the V gene TRBV7-3, with D hard to call. Trimming took 2 bases from V and 9 from J, leaving 11 bases between them. Looked up from germline, CDR1 is SGHTA and CDR2 is FQGTGA. The length of the CDR3 is 13 residues. For the CDR3, the DNA is TGTGCCAGCAGCTTACGGAAGGACGGTGAGCAGTTCTTC. It is translated as CASSLRKDGEQFF.

This clonotype was observed a few times. This chain links TRBV11-2 with TRBJ1-1, with D perhaps matching TRBD1 (5 bases). V lost 1 base, J lost 1 base, and 10 bases lay in between. The CDR3 is made up of 15 amino acids. The V gene's germline CDR1 is SGHAT and CDR2 FQNNGV. This chain's CDR3 is CASSLGDQGNTEAFF. The CDR3 nucleotides are TGTGCCAGCAGCTTAGGGGACCAGGGGAACACTGAAGCTTTCTTT.

The genes are TRBV20-1 and TRBJ2-3, with 12 bases identical to TRBD2. Germline V gene lookup returns CDR1 DFQATT and CDR2 SNEGSKA (reference sequence). The J segment lost 5 bases and the V segment lost 1 base, leaving 4 bases of the junction unmatched. This CDR3 spans 15 amino acids. CDR3 in amino acids: CSARGLAGVGDTQYF. In DNA form, the CDR3 reads TGCAGTGCTAGAGGACTAGCGGGAGTTGGAGATACGCAGTATTTT.

V is TRBV18 and J is TRBJ2-7; D unresolved. CDR3 size: 14 residues. Trimming pared 3 bases from V and 6 bases from J, leaving 15 bases between. Germline assignment: CDR1 KGHSH and CDR2 LQKENI. The CDR3 DNA reads as TGTGCCAGCTCACCGGTCCAGGATCTGCGCGAGCAGTACTTC. Translated: CASSPVQDLREQYF.

DNA for the CDR3: TGTGCCAGCAGCTTAGATTGGCGGGGCTCCTACAATGAGCAGTTCTTC. Protein sequence: CASSLDWRGSYNEQFF. The genes are TRBV11-2 and TRBJ2-1; a possible D gene is TRBD2 (6 bases). V was pared by 0 bases and J by 0 bases, with 9 bases between. This CDR3 region has 16 residues. CDR1 and CDR2 (germline): SGHAT, FQNNGV.

The chain is built from TRBV6-2 or TRBV6-3 and TRBJ2-3; 7 bases map to TRBD1. There are 13 residues in the CDR3. The V segment lost 10 bases and the J segment 2 bases; nucleotides outside the gene matches: 6. From germline, CDR1 is MNHEY and CDR2 SVGEGT. This CDR3 reads CAISDRHTDTQYF. The DNA for the CDR3 is TGTGCCATCTCGGACAGGCACACAGATACGCAGTATTTT.